This T cell receptor beta chain was recovered during a study of long-term antiretroviral therapy in people with HIV. Study as a whole: It was about a decade before the 2015 immediate-ART recommendation that the earliest samples were taken. Findings and limits, study-wide: Sampling of blood ran from about 2004 to 2018, and older ART regimens were possibly in use. Therapy changes, viral resistance and ART adherence were not documented in the available data.

Each sample contained roughly 0.9-10 million cryopreserved PBMC, thawed before DNA extraction. Worth noting for this clone: Its matching antigen is unknown.

They ran version v3.0 of the immunoSEQ assay at survey level. Sequencing used immunoSEQ multiplex PCR; TCRdb keeps in-frame clones, though not all of them. The sample lists approximately 19,000 clones; 60% to 85% were seen once. Germline-derived CDR1 and CDR2 are LGHNA and YSLEER. There are 16 residues in the CDR3. With V trimmed by 1 base and J by 9 bases, 11 bases remained unmatched. The sample here was unsorted PBMCs, taken at the start of antiretroviral therapy, before treatment. The genes are TRBV4-3 and TRBJ2-1; 8 positions agree with TRBD2. The receptor's source is a young man with HIV. The CDR3 nucleotides are TGCGCCAGCAGCCAAGTGTCGGGAGGGCTGGCCGCTGAGCAGTTCTTC. Its translation is CASSQVSGGLAAEQFF.